This paragraph covers one T cell receptor (beta chain) sequence. Its antigen is still unknown. The germline V gene encodes CDR1 MGHDK and CDR2 SYGVNS. Trimming left V 3 bases short and J 4 bases short, with 11 bases between. CDR3 size: 14 residues. Samples with a second dose at about 4 or about 12 weeks were pooled together. This sample is drawn from a study of T cell responses to AZD1222 COVID-19 vaccine. TCRdb's table, derived via immunoSEQ multiplex PCR, lists solely in-frame clones and lacks some. The data hold 110,000 or so clones, with about 89% observed a single time. General observations from the study: Donors in the cohort were predominantly white British and more often female, and clonal diversity was possibly underestimated.

This sample comprised peripheral blood, obtained 28 days after the second AZD1222 dose. The sequence was collected from an adult who received the AZD1222 COVID-19 vaccine. The chain is built from TRBV25-1 and TRBJ2-3; perhaps TRBD1 as D (5 bases). The CDR3 loop is CASSDIGVADTQYF. The CDR3 DNA is TGTGCCAGCAGTGATATAGGGGTGGCAGATACGCAGTATTTT.